This passage covers 2 T cell receptor beta chains from one sample sequenced in a study of technical replicates of blood from a handful of donors. The protocol was immunoSEQ multiplex PCR, while the TCRdb copy is restricted to in-frame clones and leaves out a portion. The sample includes 91,000 or so clones, approximately 94% of them seen just once. The sequenced sample consisted of T cells isolated from PBMCs. The receptors stem from a human donor in good health.

The CDR3, as DNA: TGCAGCGTTTACACGGGACAGGCCTACGAGCAGTACTTC. Protein sequence: CSVYTGQAYEQYF. The V call is TRBV29-1, the J call TRBJ2-7, with 8 bases lining up with TRBD1. CDR1 and CDR2 from the germline V gene are SQVTM and ANQGSEA. The CDR3 loop spans 13 amino acids. The V gene end was trimmed by 5 bases and the J gene end by 2 bases; junction bases not matched to a gene: 5.

As for this clone: Sequence at one end of the junction differs from germline and may be a read error. J is TRBJ1-5 and V is TRBV6-5; 9 nucleotides line up with TRBD1. CDR1 and CDR2 from the germline V gene are MNHEY and SVGAGI. CDR3 length: 15 residues. CDR3 sequence (DNA): TGTGCCAGCAGCTACTCCGGGACAGGGAATCAGCCCCAGCATTTT. It is translated as CASSYSGTGNQPQHF.